A selection of T cell receptor beta chains follows, all from one sample in a study of cytomegalovirus exposure and HLA in healthy donors. The assay was immunoSEQ multiplex PCR, and TCRdb's table has in-frame clones only and misses some. The sample includes around 140,000 clones. Source material: PBMCs. These receptors originate from a woman in her thirties or forties in good health and CMV-seropositive. CDR3s include the opening cysteine and the closing phenylalanine or tryptophan. D genes are given only for firm matches.

cdr3_aa,cdr3_nt,cdr3_length,j_call,d_call,v_call
CASSSDRVRFDYTF,TGTGCCAGCAGTTCTGACAGGGTTCGTTTTGACTACACCTTC,14,TRBJ1-2,TRBD1,TRBV5-4
CASSEYDNNQPQHF,TGTGCCAGCAGTGAGTATGACAACAATCAGCCCCAGCATTTT,14,TRBJ1-5,NA,TRBV28
CASSLAAGHRELFF,TGTGCCAGCAGCTTAGCGGCAGGGCACCGGGAGCTGTTTTTT,14,TRBJ2-2,NA,TRBV7-9
CASSSSGSQFF,TGTGCCAGCAGTAGTAGCGGGAGCCAATTCTTC,11,TRBJ2-1,TRBD2,TRBV27
CASSLGRHSSYEQYF,TGTGCCAGCAGTTTAGGCCGACATTCCTCCTACGAGCAGTACTTC,15,TRBJ2-7,NA,TRBV28
CASSPTAGGPLYNEQFF,TGTGCCAGCAGCCCTACAGCGGGAGGGCCTCTATACAATGAGCAGTTCTTC,17,TRBJ2-1,TRBD2,TRBV27
CASSRTGYGYTF,TGTGCCAGCAGCCGAACAGGGTATGGCTACACCTTC,12,TRBJ1-2,NA,TRBV28
CASSTGYTGELFF,TGTGCCAGCAGTACAGGGTACACCGGGGAGCTGTTTTTT,13,TRBJ2-2,NA,TRBV6-5
CSVALWQNYEQYF,TGCAGCGTTGCCCTGTGGCAGAACTACGAGCAGTACTTC,13,TRBJ2-7,NA,TRBV29-1
CASSLGTGLGIDQPQHF,TGTGCCAGCAGCCTGGGGACAGGGCTGGGCATTGACCAGCCCCAGCATTTT,17,TRBJ1-5,TRBD1,TRBV28
CASSLQAGQPQHF,TGTGCCAGCAGCCTGCAAGCAGGTCAGCCCCAGCATTTT,13,TRBJ1-5,NA,TRBV5-8
CASSPVWTAGEKLFF,TGTGCCAGCAGCCCGGTTTGGACTGCGGGGGAAAAACTGTTTTTT,15,TRBJ1-4,NA,TRBV6-5
CASSITSFMNTEAFF,TGTGCCAGTAGTATCACAAGTTTCATGAACACTGAAGCTTTCTTT,15,TRBJ1-1,NA,TRBV19
CASRLTEEGWSF,TGTGCCAGCAGGCTGACGGAAGAGGGCTGGTCCTTC,12,TRBJ2-4,NA,TRBV5-4
CASSFPGQGGETQYF,TGTGCCAGCAGCTTCCCGGGACAGGGGGGAGAGACCCAGTACTTC,15,TRBJ2-5,TRBD1,TRBV7-6
CASSTRVDSPTDTQYF,TGTGCCAGCAGCACAAGGGTCGACAGTCCCACAGATACGCAGTATTTT,16,TRBJ2-3,NA,TRBV9
CASMSRENAPNPTDTQYF,TGTGCCAGCATGTCACGCGAGAACGCCCCAAATCCCACAGATACGCAGTATTTT,18,TRBJ2-3,NA,TRBV2
CASSPGTGLAYEQYF,TGTGCCAGCAGTCCCGGGACAGGGTTGGCCTACGAGCAGTACTTC,15,TRBJ2-7,TRBD1,TRBV27
CASSSPNEQFF,TGTGCCAGCAGTTCCCCGAATGAGCAGTTCTTC,11,TRBJ2-1,NA,TRBV28
CASSRRREPQHF,TGTGCCAGCAGCCGAAGGAGAGAGCCCCAGCATTTT,12,TRBJ1-5,NA,TRBV28
CASSLGTSGRYNEQFF,TGTGCCAGCAGCTTAGGGACTAGCGGGAGGTACAATGAGCAGTTCTTC,16,TRBJ2-1,TRBD2,TRBV7-8
CASRDSMQETQYF,TGTGCCAGCAGGGACTCGATGCAAGAGACCCAGTACTTC,13,TRBJ2-5,NA,TRBV2
CASSVDGEGRSPLHF,TGTGCCAGCAGCGTAGACGGGGAAGGAAGATCACCCCTCCACTTT,15,TRBJ1-6,NA,TRBV9
CASSVSGAEAFF,TGTGCCAGCAGCGTCTCGGGGGCTGAAGCTTTCTTT,12,TRBJ1-1,NA,TRBV9
CASSPVEGGTDTQYF,TGTGCCAGCTCACCTGTTGAGGGGGGCACAGATACGCAGTATTTT,15,TRBJ2-3,NA,TRBV18
CASSTGTNSYEQYF,TGTGCCAGTAGTACTGGGACAAACTCCTACGAGCAGTACTTC,14,TRBJ2-7,NA,TRBV19
CASSSVSGNAHNEQFF,TGTGCCAGCAGCTCCGTGAGCGGAAATGCCCACAATGAGCAGTTCTTC,16,TRBJ2-1,NA,TRBV5-6
CASSLVTSGANTGELFF,TGCGCCAGCAGCTTGGTGACTAGCGGGGCGAACACCGGGGAGCTGTTTTTT,17,TRBJ2-2,TRBD2,TRBV5-1
CASGSASGVNEQFF,TGTGCTAGTGGTTCGGCTAGCGGGGTAAATGAGCAGTTCTTC,14,TRBJ2-1,TRBD2,TRBV12-5